The text below deals with one TCR beta chain. The data derive from a study of blood T cell repertoires in COVID-19. About the study: T cells, B-cell-depleted T cells, or PBMCs provided the cDNA or gDNA that served as material.

The V and J ends lost 5 bases and 6 bases respectively, with 12 bases between them. The CDR3 contains 13 residues. Germline V gene lookup returns CDR1 SNHLY and CDR2 FYNNEI. In the authors' methods: By means of reference gene primer amplification, nucleated cell counts were estimated. The data were produced by immunoSEQ multiplex PCR, yet TCRdb's version contains in-frame clones alone and is incomplete. The DNA gave D and trimming, while V, J and clone size come from that table. The sample consists of about 190,000 clones, 70% to 90% of them appearing once. The sequenced sample consisted of peripheral blood. The V gene is TRBV2, the J gene TRBJ2-3; D is perhaps TRBD2 (6 bases). The TCR was taken from a woman aged 40 to 50 who had recovered from COVID-19. The CDR3 loop is CASSRIAGDTQYF. Here the CDR3 DNA reads TGTGCCAGCAGTCGGATCGCGGGGGATACGCAGTATTTT.